Shown below are 15 T cell receptor beta chains from a single sample sequenced in a study of OX40 agonist ivuxolimab in advanced cancers. Sequencing used immunoSEQ multiplex PCR; TCRdb keeps in-frame clones, though not all of them. The sample includes about 73,000 clones, roughly nine tenths of them seen just once. This specimen was CD4+ or CD8+ T cells sorted from blood, taken in a trial of the OX40 agonist ivuxolimab. Source of these receptors: an adult with an advanced solid tumor such as melanoma, head and neck, liver or kidney cancer.

V usage is TRBV21-1 and J usage is TRBJ2-1; the D call of TRBD2 is as the table states it, not checked on the DNA. TRBV21-1 is recorded as a pseudogene. This CDR3 comprises 17 residues. CDR3 amino acids: CASSNGEEAGSPDEQFF. CDR3 coding DNA: TGTGCCAGCAGCAACGGTGAAGAAGCGGGGTCCCCCGATGAGCAGTTCTTC.

V and J are TRBV6-4 and TRBJ2-1, with 12 bases matching TRBD2. The germline gives CDR1 MRHNA, CDR2 SNTAGT. The CDR3 extends over 16 amino acids. J was trimmed by 6 bases and V by 8 bases; bases with no gene match: 11. CDR3 nucleotides: TGTGCCAGCCGGCCCACGGCTAGCGGGAGGGCCAATGAGCAGTTCTTC. This encodes CASRPTASGRANEQFF.

V is TRBV2 and J is TRBJ2-4, with D perhaps matching TRBD2 (5 bases). Deletions cut 7 bases from V and 14 bases from J, with 24 bases between. CDR3 size: 14 residues. Germline CDR1 reads SNHLY; CDR2 reads FYNNEI. DNA of the CDR3: TGTGCCAGCACGGACTCAGTGGGGTCAATTGGAAAGTACTTC. The encoded protein is CASTDSVGSIGKYF.

This chain uses TRBV9 with TRBJ2-7, with TRBD1 identical over 7 bases. The CDR3 loop spans 15 amino acids. From germline, CDR1 is SGDLS and CDR2 YYNGEE. The V and J ends lost 3 bases and 0 bases, in that order; junction bases with no gene match: 6. The CDR3 DNA reads as TGTGCCAGCAGCGCGCAACAGGGGTTCTCCTACGAGCAGTACTTC. Amino acid sequence: CASSAQQGFSYEQYF.

The CDR3 loop reads CSVGQGAETQYF. The CDR3, as DNA: TGCAGCGTTGGACAGGGGGCCGAGACCCAGTACTTC. V gene TRBV29-1 combines with J gene TRBJ2-5; 10 nucleotides align to TRBD1. The CDR3 totals 12 residues. V lost 4 bases to trimming and J lost 5 bases; unmatched junction nucleotides: 1. Germline CDR1 and CDR2: SQVTM and ANQGSEA.

The gene calls are TRBV9 and TRBJ2-5; possibly TRBD2 for D (5 bases). The CDR3 sequence is 13 residues long. Germline V gene lookup returns CDR1 SGDLS and CDR2 YYNGEE. V lost 0 bases and J 11 bases, leaving 14 bases between the germline ends. CDR3 in DNA: TGTGCCAGCAGCGTAGGCTACGAGGGAGAGCAGTACTTC. The encoded protein is CASSVGYEGEQYF.

CDR3 sequence reads: CASSIGGTSGQPQHF. DNA of the CDR3: TGTGCCAGTAGTATAGGGGGGACGTCGGGCCAGCCCCAGCATTTT. The gene calls are TRBV19 and TRBJ1-5; D is possibly TRBD1 (5 bases). The germline CDR1 and CDR2 sequences are LNHDA and SQIVND (reference sequence). With 1 base removed from V and 7 bases from J, the gap between germline ends came to 14 bases. The CDR3 runs to 15 residues.

This chain links TRBV10-1 with TRBJ2-7; no reliable D call. Trimming pared 5 bases from V and 0 bases from J, leaving 11 bases between. The CDR3 totals 14 residues. Per the germline V gene, CDR1 is WNHNN and CDR2 is SYGVQD (reference sequence). CDR3 nucleotides: TGCGCCAGCAGTCGCAGCTCTAGCTCCTACGAGCAGTACTTC. Encoded protein: CASSRSSSSYEQYF.

The chain uses TRBV7-9 and TRBJ2-7; the match to TRBD2 covers 7 bases. This CDR3 spans 14 amino acids. V lost 0 bases and J lost 5; bases outside the gene matches: 4. In germline, CDR1 is SEHNR, CDR2 FQNEAQ (reference sequence). The CDR3 protein is CASSLAGLADEQYF. The CDR3 DNA reads TGTGCCAGCAGCTTAGCGGGCCTAGCGGACGAGCAGTACTTC.

V usage is TRBV2 and J usage is TRBJ1-1; D may be TRBD1 (5 bases). The germline gives CDR1 SNHLY, CDR2 FYNNEI. V was pared by 6 bases and J by 11 bases, with 22 bases between. This CDR3 spans 14 amino acids. CDR3 in amino acids: CASSPGTATPSAFF. CDR3 nucleotides: TGTGCCAGCAGCCCCGGGACGGCTACTCCGTCTGCTTTCTTT.

The chain uses TRBV18 and TRBJ1-1; 7 positions agree with TRBD1. Per germline, CDR1 KGHSH and CDR2 LQKENI. J gave up 3 bases and V 2 bases, and 6 bases lay outside the gene matches. This CDR3 is 15 amino acids long. CDR3 in amino acids: CASSPMEGADTEAFF. CDR3 DNA: TGTGCCAGCTCACCAATGGAGGGGGCTGACACTGAAGCTTTCTTT. The full variable domain, with the rest looked up from reference TRBV18 and TRBJ1-1, is NAGVMQNPRHLVRRRGQEARLRCSPMKGHSHVYWYRQLPEEGLKFMVYLQKENIIDESGMPKERFSAEFPKEGPSILRIQQVVRGDSAAYFCASSPMEGADTEAFFGQGTRLTVV.

CDR3 nucleotides: TGTGCCAGCAGCTTCCAACCCGAAGGCCGCTACGAGCAGTACTTC. Protein: CASSFQPEGRYEQYF. The chain is built from TRBV7-2 and TRBJ2-7, with unresolved D. The CDR3 is 15 residues long. V was clipped by 3 bases and J by 3 bases, with 15 bases between them. Germline assignment: CDR1 SGHTA and CDR2 FQGNSA.

The J gene is TRBJ2-7, the V gene TRBV6-5, with a tentative D call TRBD1 (6 bases). V was clipped by 6 bases and J by 5 bases, with 20 bases between them. The germline V gene has CDR1 MNHEY and CDR2 SVGAGI. The CDR3 loop spans 15 amino acids. The CDR3 here is CASSPRGTGNNEQYF. CDR3 nucleotide sequence: TGTGCCAGCAGCCCCCGGGGTACAGGGAACAACGAGCAGTACTTC.

V gene TRBV7-7 combines with J gene TRBJ2-7, with 9 bases that match TRBD1. The CDR3 totals 15 residues. CDR1 and CDR2 from the germline V gene are SSHAT and FNYEAQ (reference sequence). The V segment lost 6 bases and the J segment 0 bases; nucleotides outside the gene matches: 6. In DNA, the CDR3 is TGTGCCAGCAGTTCTGGACAGGGGTCCTCCTACGAGCAGTACTTC. Its translation is CASSSGQGSSYEQYF.

V and J are TRBV7-2 and TRBJ2-7; D is unresolved. Trimming shortened V by 0 bases and J by 5 bases, and 5 bases separated the two germline ends. Germline CDR1 SGHTA, CDR2 FQGNSA. CDR3 length: 12 amino acids. DNA for the CDR3: TGTGCCAGCAGCTTAGCGCTCCACGAGCAGTACTTC. Protein sequence: CASSLALHEQYF.